These 29 T cell receptor beta chains were sequenced from one sample in a study of cytomegalovirus exposure and HLA in healthy donors. A multiplex PCR was run with 60 Vbeta primers and 13 Jbeta primers. The repertoire was sequenced with immunoSEQ multiplex PCR; TCRdb's copy has only in-frame clones and lacks some. The sample holds 65,000 or so clones; approximately 80% are singletons and the top ten take roughly 3.1%. Sequencing used PBMCs. The receptors were sampled from a girl aged 5-17 years in good health and CMV-seropositive.

The V call is TRBV2, the J call TRBJ2-3; 7 positions match TRBD1. The ends lost 5 bases at V and 4 bases at J; junction bases unmatched: 12. The CDR3 runs 16 residues. Looked up from germline, CDR1 is SNHLY and CDR2 is FYNNEI. CDR3 sequence: CASSPPRGLAADTQYF. In DNA, the CDR3 is TGTGCCAGCAGTCCACCCAGGGGGTTGGCAGCAGATACGCAGTATTTT.

This clone was observed a few times. The V and J genes are TRBV7-5 and TRBJ1-4. TRBV7-5 is marked as a pseudogene. The CDR3 extends over 18 amino acids. The DNA for the CDR3 is TGTGCCAGAAGTGACTTCACGAGTCTCCTGGTCGACAATGAAAAACTGTTTTTT. The encoded protein is CARSDFTSLLVDNEKLFF.

The J gene is TRBJ2-3, the V gene TRBV28, with 7 positions matching TRBD2. From germline, CDR1 is MDHEN and CDR2 SYDVKM. This CDR3 region has 15 residues. The junction had 10 bases not matched to a gene; V was cut back by 5 bases and J by 5 bases. The CDR3 is CASSGLVERGDTQYF. The DNA for the CDR3 is TGTGCCAGCAGTGGACTTGTCGAGCGGGGAGATACGCAGTATTTT.

In its sample, this clone was seen once. The genes are TRBV29-1 and TRBJ2-1; unclear D gene. There are 12 residues in the CDR3. Germline CDR1 reads SQVTM; CDR2 reads ANQGSEA. V was cut by 8 bases and J by 5 bases, with 13 bases left in between. For the CDR3, the DNA is TGCAGCTCAGGCATCCCAAACAATGAGCAGTTCTTC. This encodes CSSGIPNNEQFF.

The chain couples TRBV4-1 to TRBJ2-1; TRBD1 agrees at 8 bases. The germline gives CDR1 MGHRA, CDR2 YSYEKL. The CDR3 runs to 15 residues. V trimming: 3 bases; J trimming: 10 bases; junction bases outside the gene matches: 11. The CDR3 DNA reads as TGCGCCAGCAGCCAGCTCGGACAGGGCCACGCGGAGCAGTTCTTC. It translates to CASSQLGQGHAEQFF.

This chain uses TRBV6-4 with TRBJ1-6; perhaps TRBD1 as D (5 bases). V was cut by 9 bases and J by 0 bases, with 12 bases left in between. CDR3 size: 15 residues. The V gene's germline CDR1 is MRHNA and CDR2 SNTAGT. This chain's CDR3 is CARETARSYNSPLHF. The CDR3 DNA sequence: TGTGCCAGGGAGACAGCTCGCTCCTATAATTCACCCCTCCACTTT.

The V call is TRBV6-1, the J call TRBJ1-2, with TRBD1 matching over 7 bases. Looked up from germline, CDR1 is MNHNS and CDR2 is SASEGT. Losses at the gene ends were 5 bases for V and 5 bases for J; bases not matched to a gene: 8. This CDR3 has 14 residues. CDR3 sequence reads: CASSTRTGGYGYTF. The CDR3 coding sequence is TGTGCCAGCAGTACCCGGACAGGAGGATATGGCTACACCTTC.

The chain joins TRBV14 to TRBJ1-6; D remains unclear. This CDR3 spans 15 amino acids. The germline gives CDR1 SGHDN, CDR2 FVKESK. The germline V and J ends were trimmed by 1 base and 3 bases, with 7 bases remaining between them. CDR3 sequence reads: CASSQAAVYNSPLHF. DNA of the CDR3: TGTGCCAGCAGCCAAGCTGCAGTCTATAATTCACCCCTCCACTTT.

This clone was observed a single time. The chain recombines TRBV5-1 with TRBJ1-2, with D uncertain. V was clipped by 1 base and J by 7 bases, with 11 bases between them. Germline assignment: CDR1 SGHRS and CDR2 YFSETQ. The length of the CDR3 is 13 residues. The CDR3 coding sequence is TGCGCCAGCAGCTTGTCCCAGTCTAGTGGCTACACCTTC. The encoded protein is CASSLSQSSGYTF. Using reference TRBV5-1 and TRBJ1-2 for the parts outside the CDR3, the full variable domain is KAGVTQTPRYLIKTRGQQVTLSCSPISGHRSVSWYQQTPGQGLQFLFEYFSETQRNKGNFPGRFSGRQFSNSRSEMNVSTLELGDSALYLCASSLSQSSGYTFGSGTRLTVV.

The V and J genes are TRBV5-1 and TRBJ2-1; TRBD2 is a possible D gene (6 bases). Per germline, CDR1 SGHRS and CDR2 YFSETQ. The CDR3 length is 18 residues. Deletions cut 0 bases from V and 7 bases from J, with 23 bases between. CDR3 in DNA: TGCGCCAGCAGCTTGGCCCCGCCCGGGACTGTGGGGGGAAATGAGCAGTTCTTC. It encodes CASSLAPPGTVGGNEQFF.

This clone was seen only once. The rearrangement joins TRBV6-5 to TRBJ2-1; 8 nucleotides agree with TRBD1. CDR1 is MNHEY and CDR2 is SVGAGI in the germline V gene. The CDR3 has 13 amino acids. The J segment lost 10 bases and the V segment lost 4 bases, leaving 6 bases of the junction unmatched. The CDR3 region is CASSSDRASEQFF. The CDR3 region has the DNA TGTGCCAGCAGTTCGGACAGGGCCAGCGAGCAGTTCTTC.

V is TRBV5-1 and J is TRBJ2-7; TRBD1 matches 7 bases. The CDR3 totals 17 residues. V was clipped by 4 bases and J by 0 bases; unmatched bases: 13. Germline V gives CDR1 SGHRS, CDR2 YFSETQ. The CDR3 reads CASSRFGQVPISYEQYF. As DNA, the CDR3 is TGCGCCAGCAGCCGCTTCGGACAGGTCCCTATCTCCTACGAGCAGTACTTC. Based on the CDR3 plus reference TRBV5-1 and TRBJ2-7, the full variable domain is KAGVTQTPRYLIKTRGQQVTLSCSPISGHRSVSWYQQTPGQGLQFLFEYFSETQRNKGNFPGRFSGRQFSNSRSEMNVSTLELGDSALYLCASSRFGQVPISYEQYFGPGTRLTVT.

This clone was found a few times. CDR3: CATNRGNSPLHF. The CDR3, as DNA: TGTGCCACCAATAGGGGGAATTCACCCCTCCACTTT. The chain combines TRBV6-5 with TRBJ1-6; perhaps TRBD1 as D (6 bases). Germline CDR1 MNHEY, CDR2 SVGAGI. The V gene lost 10 bases and the J gene lost 7 bases, with 11 bases spanning the gap. CDR3 length: 12 residues.

This chain joins TRBV29-1 and TRBJ2-1; 8 nucleotides align to TRBD2. The CDR3 has 13 amino acids. CDR1 and CDR2 from the germline V gene are SQVTM and ANQGSEA. After removal of 6 bases from V and 9 bases from J, the junction contained 10 bases not matched to a gene. CDR3 sequence reads: CSVATSVSSEQFF. The DNA of the CDR3 is TGCAGCGTGGCGACTAGCGTGTCGAGTGAGCAGTTCTTC.

The chain joins TRBV28 to TRBJ2-3, with D possibly TRBD1 on 5 matching bases. Between the trimmed V and J ends, which lost 5 bases and 0 bases, there was a span of 18 bases. Germline V CDR1 and CDR2: MDHEN, SYDVKM. The CDR3 has 17 residues. The CDR3 DNA reads TGTGCCAGCAGTCTACAAGGTGGGGCCCCTAGCACAGATACGCAGTATTTT. It is translated as CASSLQGGAPSTDTQYF.

The chain joins TRBV7-9 to TRBJ2-7, with D possibly TRBD1 on 6 matching bases. V was pared by 4 bases and J by 2 bases, with 15 bases between. From germline, CDR1 is SEHNR and CDR2 FQNEAQ (reference sequence). The CDR3 contains 15 residues. CDR3 DNA sequence: TGTGCCAGCAGCTCCCGGGACACCACACCCTACGAGCAGTACTTC. This sequence encodes CASSSRDTTPYEQYF. Full variable domain (outside the CDR3, taken from reference TRBV7-9 and TRBJ2-7): DTGVSQNPRHKITKRGQNVTFRCDPISEHNRLYWYRQTLGQGPEFLTYFQNEAQLEKSRLLSDRFSAERPKGSFSTLEIQRTEQGDSAMYLCASSSRDTTPYEQYFGPGTRLTVT.

This clone occurred a few times. V gene TRBV27 combines with J gene TRBJ1-1, with 8 bases matching TRBD1. J lost 10 bases, V lost 5 bases, and 15 bases had no gene match. Germline V gene data show CDR1 as MNHEY and CDR2 as SMNVEV (reference sequence). The CDR3 is 15 amino acids. The CDR3 nucleotides are TGTGCCAGCAGTACACTGGACAGGGTCTGGGAGGGAGCTTTCTTT. Protein sequence: CASSTLDRVWEGAFF.

The gene calls are TRBV30 and TRBJ1-5, with TRBD1 matching over 8 bases. Per germline, CDR1 GTSNPN and CDR2 SVGIG (reference sequence). The CDR3 sequence is 17 residues long. Unmatched junction bases numbered 17, after V lost 3 bases and J lost 7 bases. CDR3 DNA: TGTGCCTGGAGGATCGGGACAGGTTTCCCCCTTAGGCAGCCCCAGCATTTT. It specifies CAWRIGTGFPLRQPQHF.

This chain uses TRBV29-1 with TRBJ2-2, with 7 bases lining up with TRBD2. J was trimmed by 6 bases and V by 6 bases; bases with no gene match: 13. This CDR3 spans 15 amino acids. Germline values: CDR1 SQVTM, CDR2 ANQGSEA. The CDR3 loop is CSVRGTAQAAGELFF. Written as DNA, the CDR3 is TGCAGCGTGCGGGGGACGGCCCAGGCTGCCGGGGAGCTGTTTTTT.

This clone was detected only once. This chain links TRBV19 with TRBJ1-2; D ambiguous. CDR1 is LNHDA, CDR2 SQIVND, per germline (reference sequence). This CDR3 contains 12 residues. The germline V and J ends were trimmed by 6 bases and 8 bases, with 13 bases remaining between them. The CDR3 DNA reads as TGTGCCAGTAGAGTGGCGCCTAGAGGCTACACCTTC. Translated, it gives CASRVAPRGYTF.

This rearrangement joins TRBV19 to TRBJ2-3, with D maybe TRBD2 (6 bases). Looked up from germline, CDR1 is LNHDA and CDR2 is SQIVND (reference sequence). This CDR3 has 13 residues. The germline V and J ends were trimmed by 7 bases and 0 bases, with 8 bases remaining between them. CDR3 in amino acids: CASMGTSTDTQYF. For the CDR3, the DNA is TGTGCCAGTATGGGGACTAGCACAGATACGCAGTATTTT. The full variable domain, with the rest looked up from reference TRBV19 and TRBJ2-3, is DGGITQSPKYLFRKEGQNVTLSCEQNLNHDAMYWYRQDPGQGLRLIYYSQIVNDFQKGDIAEGYSVSREKKESFPLTVTSAQKNPTAFYLCASMGTSTDTQYFGPGTRLTVL.

This chain uses TRBV11-2 with TRBJ1-1; D might be TRBD1 (6 bases). Germline V gene sequence: CDR1 SGHAT, CDR2 FQNNGV. The CDR3 totals 15 residues. V was shortened by 5 bases and J by 3 bases, with 16 bases between the two germline ends. CDR3 bases: TGTGCCAGCAGCAAATACCGGGACATCTACACTGAAGCTTTCTTT. Amino acid sequence: CASSKYRDIYTEAFF.

V and J are TRBV4-2 and TRBJ2-5; 7 bases fit TRBD2. This CDR3 contains 18 residues. Germline CDR1 and CDR2: LGHNA and YNFKEQ. V shed 2 bases, J shed 2 bases, and the junction held 14 bases outside the gene matches. The CDR3 DNA follows: TGTGCCAGCAGCCAAAACCGGGCGGGAGAGGGGCTTCAAGAGACCCAGTACTTC. It encodes CASSQNRAGEGLQETQYF.

V and J are TRBV7-8 and TRBJ2-7; 7 nucleotides line up with TRBD1. The CDR3 runs 16 residues. Per germline, CDR1 SGHVS and CDR2 FQNEAQ. V lost 5 bases, J lost 2 bases, and 12 bases stayed unmatched. CDR3 DNA sequence: TGTGCCAGCAGCAAGGACAGGAGTTCCTTTACCTACGAGCAGTACTTC. It codes for CASSKDRSSFTYEQYF.

V gene TRBV5-4 combines with J gene TRBJ2-3; the match to TRBD1 covers 9 bases. The V segment lost 1 base and the J segment 5 bases; nucleotides outside the gene matches: 5. Germline V gene lookup returns CDR1 SGHNT and CDR2 YYREEE (reference sequence). The CDR3 is 15 amino acids. CDR3 DNA sequence: TGTGCCAGCAGCTTGACAGGGGGCTTCATAGATACGCAGTATTTT. Its protein is CASSLTGGFIDTQYF.

The chain joins TRBV27 to TRBJ1-5, with D possibly TRBD1 on 5 matching bases. CDR3 size: 13 residues. V lost 5 bases and J lost 7, with 12 bases in between. Per the germline V gene, CDR1 is MNHEY and CDR2 is SMNVEV (reference sequence). For the CDR3, the DNA is TGTGCCAGCAGTCAACAGGTATTCCAGCCCCAGCATTTT. This encodes CASSQQVFQPQHF.

The chain recombines TRBV2 with TRBJ1-5; 8 positions agree with TRBD1. Germline V gives CDR1 SNHLY, CDR2 FYNNEI. The CDR3 covers 15 residues. The junction had 5 bases not matched to a gene; V was cut back by 6 bases and J by 1 base. The CDR3 sequence is CASSATGVSNQPQHF. The CDR3 nucleotides are TGTGCCAGCAGCGCGACAGGGGTAAGCAATCAGCCCCAGCATTTT.

This clone was detected only a few times. The J gene is TRBJ2-7, the V gene TRBV5-1; 12 bases are a match to TRBD2. The germline V gene encodes CDR1 SGHRS and CDR2 YFSETQ. The V and J ends lost 4 bases and 7 bases, in that order; junction bases with no gene match: 21. The CDR3 runs 19 residues. CDR3 in amino acids: CASSRDAFDGLAGSGEQYF. CDR3 nucleotide sequence: TGCGCCAGCAGCCGGGATGCTTTCGACGGACTAGCGGGGTCGGGGGAGCAGTACTTC.

This clone has just one count. V usage is TRBV5-4 and J usage is TRBJ2-7, with TRBD2 matching 7 bases. The CDR3 consists of 15 residues. The V segment lost 4 bases and the J segment 2 bases; nucleotides outside the gene matches: 9. CDR1 is SGHNT and CDR2 is YYREEE in the germline V gene (reference sequence). In nucleotides, the CDR3 is TGTGCCAGCAGCCCGTGGGGGGGGAACACCTACGAGCAGTACTTC. The encoded protein is CASSPWGGNTYEQYF.